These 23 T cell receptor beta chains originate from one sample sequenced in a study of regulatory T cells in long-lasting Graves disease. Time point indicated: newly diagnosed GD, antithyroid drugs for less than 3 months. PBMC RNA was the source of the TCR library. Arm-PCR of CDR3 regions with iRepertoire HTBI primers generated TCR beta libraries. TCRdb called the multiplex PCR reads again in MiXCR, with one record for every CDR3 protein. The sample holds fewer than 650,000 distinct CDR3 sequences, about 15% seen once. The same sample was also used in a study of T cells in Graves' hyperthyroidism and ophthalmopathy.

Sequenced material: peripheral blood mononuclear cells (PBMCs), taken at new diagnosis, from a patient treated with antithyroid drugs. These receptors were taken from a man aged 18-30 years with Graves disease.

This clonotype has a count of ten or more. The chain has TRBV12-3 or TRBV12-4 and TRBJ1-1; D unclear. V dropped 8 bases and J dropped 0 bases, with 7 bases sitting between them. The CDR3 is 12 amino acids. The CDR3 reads CASGRVNTEAFF. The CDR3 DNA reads TGTGCCAGCGGGAGGGTGAACACTGAAGCTTTCTTT.

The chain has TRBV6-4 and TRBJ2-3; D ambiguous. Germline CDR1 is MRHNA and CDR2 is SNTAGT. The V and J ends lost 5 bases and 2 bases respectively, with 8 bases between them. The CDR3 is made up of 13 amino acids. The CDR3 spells CASSSAYTDTQYF. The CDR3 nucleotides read TGTGCCAGCAGTTCGGCATACACAGATACGCAGTATTTT.

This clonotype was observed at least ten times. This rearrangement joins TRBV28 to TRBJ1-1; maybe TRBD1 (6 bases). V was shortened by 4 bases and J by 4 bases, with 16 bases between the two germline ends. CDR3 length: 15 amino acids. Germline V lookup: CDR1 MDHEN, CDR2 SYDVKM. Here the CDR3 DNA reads TGTGCCAGCAGTTCGGACAGAGAGTGGCTCACTGAAGCTTTCTTT. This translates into CASSSDREWLTEAFF.

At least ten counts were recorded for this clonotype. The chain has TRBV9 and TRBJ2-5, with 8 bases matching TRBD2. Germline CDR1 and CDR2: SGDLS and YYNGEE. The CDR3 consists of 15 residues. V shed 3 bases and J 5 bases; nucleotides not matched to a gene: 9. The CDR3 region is CASSASAGVVETQYF. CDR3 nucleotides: TGTGCCAGCAGCGCGTCAGCGGGAGTAGTGGAGACCCAGTACTTC.

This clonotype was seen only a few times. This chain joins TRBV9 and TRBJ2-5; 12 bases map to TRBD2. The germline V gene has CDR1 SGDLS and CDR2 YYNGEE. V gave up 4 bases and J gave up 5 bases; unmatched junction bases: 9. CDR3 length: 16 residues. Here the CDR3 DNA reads TGTGCCAGCAGCCGACTAGCGGGAGTTCGGACGGAGACCCAGTACTTC. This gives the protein CASSRLAGVRTETQYF.

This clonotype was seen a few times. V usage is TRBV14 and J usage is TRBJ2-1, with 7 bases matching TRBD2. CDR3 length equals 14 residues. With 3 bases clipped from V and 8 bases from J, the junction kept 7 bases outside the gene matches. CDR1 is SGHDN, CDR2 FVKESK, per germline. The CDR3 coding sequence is TGTGCCAGCAGCCAGGCGGTTGGGGGGGATGAGCAGTTCTTC. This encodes CASSQAVGGDEQFF.

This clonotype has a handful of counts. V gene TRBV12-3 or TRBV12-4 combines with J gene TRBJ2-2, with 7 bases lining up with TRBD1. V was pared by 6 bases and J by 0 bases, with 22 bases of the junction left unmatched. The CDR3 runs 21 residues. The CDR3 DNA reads TGTGCCAGCAGCGCCCCCGGGACAGACCCTAAAATACCCGCGAACACCGGGGAGCTGTTTTTT. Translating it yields CASSAPGTDPKIPANTGELFF.

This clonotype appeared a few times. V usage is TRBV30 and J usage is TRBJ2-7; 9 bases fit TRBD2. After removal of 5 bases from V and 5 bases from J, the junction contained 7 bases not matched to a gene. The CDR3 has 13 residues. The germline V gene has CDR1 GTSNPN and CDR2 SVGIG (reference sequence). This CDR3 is CAWQLAGSDEQYF. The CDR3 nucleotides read TGTGCCTGGCAGCTAGCGGGATCTGACGAGCAGTACTTC.

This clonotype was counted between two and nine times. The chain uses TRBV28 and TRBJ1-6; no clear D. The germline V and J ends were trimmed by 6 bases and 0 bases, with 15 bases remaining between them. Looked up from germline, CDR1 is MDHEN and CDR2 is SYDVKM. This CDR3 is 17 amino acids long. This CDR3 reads CASSTRTASSYNSPLHF. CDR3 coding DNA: TGTGCCAGCAGCACCAGGACGGCGAGCTCCTATAATTCACCCCTCCACTTT.

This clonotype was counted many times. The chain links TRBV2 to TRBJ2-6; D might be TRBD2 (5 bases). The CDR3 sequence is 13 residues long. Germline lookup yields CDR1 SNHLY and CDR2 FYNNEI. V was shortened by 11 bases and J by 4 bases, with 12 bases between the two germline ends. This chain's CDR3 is CADSGRGANVLTF. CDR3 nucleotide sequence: TGTGCCGACTCTGGGAGAGGGGCCAACGTCCTGACTTTC. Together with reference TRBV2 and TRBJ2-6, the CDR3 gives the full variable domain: EPEVTQTPSHQVTQMGQEVILRCVPISNHLYFYWYRQILGQKVEFLVSFYNNEISEKSEIFDDQFSVERPDGSNFTLKIRSTKLEDSAMYFCADSGRGANVLTFGAGSRLTVL.

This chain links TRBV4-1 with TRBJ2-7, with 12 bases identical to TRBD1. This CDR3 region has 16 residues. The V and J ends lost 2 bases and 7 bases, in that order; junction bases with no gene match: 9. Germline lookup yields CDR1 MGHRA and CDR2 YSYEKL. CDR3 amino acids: CASSQHSGTGGREQYF. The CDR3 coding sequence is TGCGCCAGCAGCCAACATTCCGGGACAGGGGGCCGAGAGCAGTACTTC.

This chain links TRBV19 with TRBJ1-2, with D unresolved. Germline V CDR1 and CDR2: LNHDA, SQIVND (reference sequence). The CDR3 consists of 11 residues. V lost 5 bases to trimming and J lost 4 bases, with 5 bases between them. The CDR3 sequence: CASSERYGYTF. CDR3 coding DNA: TGTGCCAGTAGTGAGCGCTATGGCTACACCTTC.

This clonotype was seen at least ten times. As DNA, the CDR3 is TGTGCCAGCAGTTTAAGGGGACAGACTTTGACCCAGCATTTT. Translation gives CASSLRGQTLTQHF. V is TRBV28 and J is TRBJ1-5; 7 positions agree with TRBD1. Per the germline V gene, CDR1 is MDHEN and CDR2 is SYDVKM. Unmatched junction bases numbered 9, after V lost 2 bases and J lost 11 bases. CDR3 length: 14 residues.

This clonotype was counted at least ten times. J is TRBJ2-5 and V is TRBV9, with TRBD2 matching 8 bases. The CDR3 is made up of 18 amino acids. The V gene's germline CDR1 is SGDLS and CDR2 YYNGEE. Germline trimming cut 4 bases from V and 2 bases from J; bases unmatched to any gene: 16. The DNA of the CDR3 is TGTGCCAGCAGCCCAGAGGTCCCTGGTAGCGGGACGCAAGAGACCCAGTACTTC. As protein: CASSPEVPGSGTQETQYF.

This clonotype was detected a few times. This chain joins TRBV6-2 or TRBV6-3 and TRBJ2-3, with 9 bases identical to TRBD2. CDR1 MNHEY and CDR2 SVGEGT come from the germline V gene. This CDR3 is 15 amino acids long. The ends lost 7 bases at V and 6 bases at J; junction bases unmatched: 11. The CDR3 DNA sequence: TGTGCCAGCACCCAGACACTAGCGGGCGGCGATACGCAGTATTTT. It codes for CASTQTLAGGDTQYF.

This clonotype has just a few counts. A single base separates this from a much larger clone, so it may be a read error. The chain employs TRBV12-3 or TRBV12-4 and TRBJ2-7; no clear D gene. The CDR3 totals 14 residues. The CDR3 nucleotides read TGTACCAGCAGTCCCCAGGCGCATACCTACGAGCAGTACTTC. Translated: CTSSPQAHTYEQYF.

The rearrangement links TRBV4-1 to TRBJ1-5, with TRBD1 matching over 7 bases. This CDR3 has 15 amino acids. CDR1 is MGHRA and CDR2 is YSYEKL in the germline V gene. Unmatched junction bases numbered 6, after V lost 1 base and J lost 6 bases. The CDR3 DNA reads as TGCGCCAGCAGCCAAGCAGACAGGGCTCTTCAGCCCCAGCATTTT. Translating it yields CASSQADRALQPQHF.

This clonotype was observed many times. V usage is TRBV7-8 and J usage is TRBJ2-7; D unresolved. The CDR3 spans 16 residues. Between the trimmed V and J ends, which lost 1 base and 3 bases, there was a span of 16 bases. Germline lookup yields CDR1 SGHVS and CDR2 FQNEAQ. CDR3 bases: TGTGCCAGCAGCTTAGTTCCGGGCTCAACCCTCTACGAGCAGTACTTC. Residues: CASSLVPGSTLYEQYF. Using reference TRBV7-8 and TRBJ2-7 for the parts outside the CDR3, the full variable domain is GAGVSQSPRYKVAKRGQDVALRCDPISGHVSLFWYQQALGQGPEFLTYFQNEAQLDKSGLPSDRFFAERPEGSVSTLKIQRTQQEDSAVYLCASSLVPGSTLYEQYFGPGTRLTVT.

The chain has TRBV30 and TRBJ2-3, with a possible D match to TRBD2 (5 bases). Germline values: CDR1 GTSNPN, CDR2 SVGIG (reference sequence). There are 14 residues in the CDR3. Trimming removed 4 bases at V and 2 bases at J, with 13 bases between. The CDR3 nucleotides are TGTGCCTGGACGGCGGGCAGGTACACAGATACGCAGTATTTT. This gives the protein CAWTAGRYTDTQYF.

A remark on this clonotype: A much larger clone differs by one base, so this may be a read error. In nucleotides, the CDR3 is TGTGCCAGCAGCCGGGACAACTATAATTCACCCCTCCACTTT. This translates into CASSRDNYNSPLHF. The rearrangement links TRBV25-1 to TRBJ1-6, with D possibly TRBD1 on 6 matching bases. CDR3 length equals 14 residues. The ends were cut back, 6 bases at V and 3 bases at J, with 9 bases in the middle. Germline V gives CDR1 MGHDK, CDR2 SYGVNS.

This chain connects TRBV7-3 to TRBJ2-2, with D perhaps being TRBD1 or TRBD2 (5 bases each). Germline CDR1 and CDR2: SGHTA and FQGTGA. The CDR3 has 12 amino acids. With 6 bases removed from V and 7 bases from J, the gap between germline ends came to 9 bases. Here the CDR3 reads CASRSGGGELFF. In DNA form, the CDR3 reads TGTGCCAGCAGGTCTGGGGGCGGGGAGCTGTTTTTT.

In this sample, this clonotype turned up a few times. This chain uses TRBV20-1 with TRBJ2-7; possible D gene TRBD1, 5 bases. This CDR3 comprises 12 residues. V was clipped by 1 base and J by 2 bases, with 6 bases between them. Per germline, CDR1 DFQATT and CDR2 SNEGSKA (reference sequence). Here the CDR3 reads CSARAGTYEQYF. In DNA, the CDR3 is TGCAGTGCTAGAGCAGGGACCTACGAGCAGTACTTC.

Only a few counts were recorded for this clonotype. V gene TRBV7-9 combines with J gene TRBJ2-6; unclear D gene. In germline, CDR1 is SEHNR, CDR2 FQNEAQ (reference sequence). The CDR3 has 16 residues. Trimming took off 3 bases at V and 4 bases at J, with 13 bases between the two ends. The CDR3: CASSFIREWGANVLTF. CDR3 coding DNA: TGTGCCAGCAGCTTTATACGCGAGTGGGGGGCCAACGTCCTGACTTTC.